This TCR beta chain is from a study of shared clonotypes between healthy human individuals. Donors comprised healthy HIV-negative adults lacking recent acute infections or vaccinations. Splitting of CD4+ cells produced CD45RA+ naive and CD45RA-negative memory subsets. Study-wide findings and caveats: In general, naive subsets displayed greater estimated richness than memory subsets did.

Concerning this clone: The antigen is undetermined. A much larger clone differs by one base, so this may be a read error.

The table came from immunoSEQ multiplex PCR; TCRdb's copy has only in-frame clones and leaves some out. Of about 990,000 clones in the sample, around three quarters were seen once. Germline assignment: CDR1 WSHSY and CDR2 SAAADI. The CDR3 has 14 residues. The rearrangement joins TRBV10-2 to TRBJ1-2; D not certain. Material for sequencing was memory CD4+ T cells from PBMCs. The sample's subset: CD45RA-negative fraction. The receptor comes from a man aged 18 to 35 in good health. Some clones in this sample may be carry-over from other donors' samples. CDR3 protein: CASSESAGSYGYAF. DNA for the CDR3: TGCGCCAGCAGTGAGTCCGCAGGATCCTATGGCTACGCCTTC.